This passage covers 29 T cell receptor beta chains from one sample sequenced in a study of blood T cell repertoires in COVID-19. Generated by immunoSEQ multiplex PCR, the TCRdb table keeps only in-frame clones and is missing some. The table has around 330,000 clones, approximately 89% seen once; the top ten hold 1.5% to 2%. The sequenced sample consisted of peripheral blood. Every receptor here comes from a woman in her thirties with COVID-19, enrolled during active disease.

The chain recombines TRBV6-6 with TRBJ1-5; 9 positions match TRBD1. Germline values: CDR1 MNHNY, CDR2 SVGAGI (reference sequence). With 8 bases clipped from V and 5 bases from J, the junction kept 7 bases outside the gene matches. This CDR3 has 14 amino acids. The CDR3 spells CASRDRVGDQPQHF. CDR3 nucleotides: TGTGCCAGCCGGGACAGGGTAGGGGATCAGCCCCAGCATTTT.

This chain uses TRBV24-1 with TRBJ2-3; 13 positions match TRBD2. Unmatched junction bases numbered 5, after V lost 5 bases and J lost 7 bases. The CDR3 consists of 15 residues. CDR1 KGHDR and CDR2 SFDVKD come from the germline V gene. CDR3: CATSAPGLAGNTQYF. CDR3 DNA: TGTGCCACCAGTGCCCCGGGACTAGCGGGAAATACGCAGTATTTT.

The V and J genes are TRBV2 and TRBJ1-2; unclear D gene. Trimming took off 6 bases at V and 1 base at J, with 9 bases between the two ends. The CDR3 is 13 residues long. CDR1 and CDR2 (germline): SNHLY, FYNNEI. The CDR3 sequence is CASSLEINYGYTF. In DNA form, the CDR3 reads TGTGCCAGCAGCCTTGAGATTAACTATGGCTACACCTTC.

This clone was seen a single time. The chain couples TRBV2 to TRBJ1-2; possible D gene TRBD1, 5 bases. In germline, CDR1 is SNHLY, CDR2 FYNNEI. The length of the CDR3 is 14 residues. V was clipped by 0 bases and J by 4 bases, with 9 bases between them. The CDR3 bases are TGTGCCAGCAGTGAAGCCGGGGGGAGCTATGGCTACACCTTC. Protein: CASSEAGGSYGYTF.

V gene TRBV19 combines with J gene TRBJ1-5, with D possibly being TRBD1 (6 bases). The CDR3 contains 17 residues. V was cut by 5 bases and J by 0 bases, with 17 bases left in between. The germline V gene encodes CDR1 LNHDA and CDR2 SQIVND (reference sequence). The CDR3 coding sequence is TGTGCCAGTAGTGCCTCGTACAGGGACTATAGCAATCAGCCCCAGCATTTT. Translating it yields CASSASYRDYSNQPQHF.

The V gene is TRBV19, the J gene TRBJ1-5; 7 bases align to TRBD1. This CDR3 is 16 amino acids long. Germline assignment: CDR1 LNHDA and CDR2 SQIVND (reference sequence). V trimming: 7 bases; J trimming: 3 bases; junction bases outside the gene matches: 12. CDR3 loop: CASTHTTGAINQPQHF. The CDR3 DNA sequence: TGTGCCAGTACCCATACCACAGGGGCCATCAATCAGCCCCAGCATTTT. The complete variable domain, with remaining parts taken from reference TRBV19 and TRBJ1-5, reads DGGITQSPKYLFRKEGQNVTLSCEQNLNHDAMYWYRQDPGQGLRLIYYSQIVNDFQKGDIAEGYSVSREKKESFPLTVTSAQKNPTAFYLCASTHTTGAINQPQHFGDGTRLSIL.

This chain uses TRBV5-1 with TRBJ1-1; the match to TRBD1 covers 8 bases. The CDR3 consists of 15 residues. Looked up from germline, CDR1 is SGHRS and CDR2 is YFSETQ. Trimming removed 4 bases from V and 2 bases from J; junction bases left unmatched: 7. The CDR3 here is CASSPDGQGNTEAFF. Written as DNA, the CDR3 is TGCGCCAGCAGCCCGGACGGACAGGGTAACACTGAAGCTTTCTTT.

V usage is TRBV2 and J usage is TRBJ2-5; D possibly corresponds to TRBD1 (6 bases). The CDR3 consists of 14 residues. Germline CDR1 reads SNHLY; CDR2 reads FYNNEI. With 5 bases removed from V and 5 bases from J, the gap between germline ends came to 15 bases. This CDR3 reads CASSPYRVGETQYF. For the CDR3, the DNA is TGTGCCAGCAGTCCCTACAGGGTTGGCGAGACCCAGTACTTC.

The V and J genes are TRBV7-9 and TRBJ1-3; D not resolved. The germline V gene encodes CDR1 SEHNR and CDR2 FQNEAQ (reference sequence). The germline V and J ends were trimmed by 1 base and 4 bases, with 17 bases remaining between them. The CDR3 totals 17 residues. The CDR3 coding sequence is TGTGCCAGCAGCTTAGAGCTAAGATCTCCTCTGGGAAACACCATATATTTT. Translated: CASSLELRSPLGNTIYF.

In its sample, this clone was seen a few times. The genes are TRBV15 and TRBJ1-4, with 10 bases aligning to TRBD1. Germline loops: CDR1 LNHNV, CDR2 YYDKDF (reference sequence). The ends lost 3 bases at V and 0 bases at J; junction bases unmatched: 7. The length of the CDR3 is 18 residues. The CDR3 coding sequence is TGTGCCACCAGCAGGAGTCGGGACAGGGGAGCAACTAATGAAAAACTGTTTTTT. It encodes CATSRSRDRGATNEKLFF.

The rearrangement uses TRBV29-1 and TRBJ2-1, with D possibly TRBD1 on 5 matching bases. CDR1 is SQVTM and CDR2 is ANQGSEA in the germline V gene. V was trimmed by 3 bases and J by 1 base, leaving 7 bases between them. The CDR3 contains 13 residues. The CDR3 sequence is CSVDDSSYNEQFF. In nucleotides, the CDR3 is TGCAGCGTTGATGACAGTTCCTACAATGAGCAGTTCTTC.

V and J are TRBV10-3 and TRBJ1-2; no firm D call. The V gene's germline CDR1 is ENHRY and CDR2 SYGVKD. The V and J ends lost 8 bases and 5 bases respectively, with 24 bases between them. The CDR3 is 16 residues long. The chain's CDR3 is CAISEDSSGYGYGYTF. Written as DNA, the CDR3 is TGTGCCATCTCCGAAGACTCTAGCGGGTATGGGTATGGCTACACCTTC.

DNA for the CDR3: TGTGCCAGCGGGATTGAGGGACAGGGGGATCAGCCCCAGCATTTT. Amino acid sequence: CASGIEGQGDQPQHF. This rearrangement joins TRBV6-5 to TRBJ1-5, with 11 bases that match TRBD1. The ends lost 8 bases at V and 5 bases at J; junction bases unmatched: 8. This CDR3 comprises 15 residues. Per the germline V gene, CDR1 is MNHEY and CDR2 is SVGAGI.

The chain links TRBV7-3 to TRBJ2-1; D uncertain. Trimming pared 6 bases from V and 6 bases from J, leaving 12 bases between. CDR3 size: 13 residues. Germline V gene lookup returns CDR1 SGHTA and CDR2 FQGTGA. The CDR3 nucleotides read TGTGCCAGCAGATTACCCCCAGGCAATGAGCAGTTCTTC. This sequence encodes CASRLPPGNEQFF.

The chain carries TRBV4-1 and TRBJ1-2; D gene unclear. Germline lookup yields CDR1 MGHRA and CDR2 YSYEKL. The CDR3 contains 14 residues. Trimming shortened V by 0 bases and J by 10 bases, and 15 bases separated the two germline ends. CDR3: CASSQDRRQEVYTF. The CDR3 bases are TGCGCCAGCAGCCAAGATCGGCGCCAGGAAGTCTACACCTTC.

CDR3 protein: CASSKQAGAPETQYF. The CDR3 DNA is TGTGCCAGCAGCAAACAAGCGGGGGCCCCAGAGACCCAGTACTTC. The chain joins TRBV7-2 to TRBJ2-5, with 8 bases aligning to TRBD2. V trimming: 5 bases; J trimming: 4 bases; junction bases outside the gene matches: 9. The CDR3 covers 15 residues. Germline V gene sequence: CDR1 SGHTA, CDR2 FQGNSA. The entire variable domain, with the rest obtained from reference TRBV7-2 and TRBJ2-5, is as follows: GAGVSQSPSNKVTEKGKDVELRCDPISGHTALYWYRQSLGQGLEFLIYFQGNSAPDKSGLPSDRFSAERTGGSVSTLTIQRTQQEDSAVYLCASSKQAGAPETQYFGPGTRLLVL.

V and J are TRBV3-1 (or the pseudogene TRBV3-2) and TRBJ1-5, with 7 bases lining up with TRBD1. The germline gives CDR1 LGHDT, CDR2 YNNKEL (reference sequence). V shed 4 bases and J 3 bases; nucleotides not matched to a gene: 6. The CDR3 spans 15 residues. The CDR3 coding sequence is TGTGCCAGCAGCCCGACGACAGGGAACAATCAGCCCCAGCATTTT. Amino acid sequence: CASSPTTGNNQPQHF.

The rearrangement joins TRBV6-4 to TRBJ2-1; 7 positions agree with TRBD2. The length of the CDR3 is 13 residues. V lost 8 bases to trimming and J lost 6 bases; unmatched junction nucleotides: 7. Germline V lookup: CDR1 MRHNA, CDR2 SNTAGT. In nucleotides, the CDR3 is TGTGCCAGCTCCGCGGGGGAGTTCAATGAGCAGTTCTTC. Protein: CASSAGEFNEQFF.

The CDR3 coding sequence is TGTGCCATCAGTGAGTCCCCGGGTCCAAACTATGGCTACACCTTC. Its protein is CAISESPGPNYGYTF. V and J are TRBV10-3 and TRBJ1-2; no clear D gene. V lost 0 bases and J 2 bases, leaving 10 bases between the germline ends. CDR1 is ENHRY and CDR2 is SYGVKD in the germline V gene. This CDR3 is built from 15 residues.

This sequence joins TRBV19 and TRBJ1-5, with 11 positions matching TRBD1. Germline CDR1 is LNHDA and CDR2 is SQIVND (reference sequence). J was trimmed by 6 bases and V by 3 bases; bases with no gene match: 7. There are 16 residues in the CDR3. CDR3 sequence reads: CASSMAGQGDGQPQHF. The CDR3 DNA sequence: TGTGCCAGTAGTATGGCGGGACAGGGGGACGGTCAGCCCCAGCATTTT. Complete variable domain (other parts from reference TRBV19 and TRBJ1-5): DGGITQSPKYLFRKEGQNVTLSCEQNLNHDAMYWYRQDPGQGLRLIYYSQIVNDFQKGDIAEGYSVSREKKESFPLTVTSAQKNPTAFYLCASSMAGQGDGQPQHFGDGTRLSIL.

The V gene is TRBV9, the J gene TRBJ2-3; 7 nucleotides align to TRBD2. CDR3 length: 14 residues. Looked up from germline, CDR1 is SGDLS and CDR2 is YYNGEE. Losses at the gene ends were 4 bases for V and 3 bases for J; bases not matched to a gene: 5. For the CDR3, the DNA is TGTGCCAGCAGCTCCCCGGGGGGTACAGATACGCAGTATTTT. As protein: CASSSPGGTDTQYF. Drawing the rest from reference TRBV9 and TRBJ2-3, the complete variable domain is DSGVTQTPKHLITATGQRVTLRCSPRSGDLSVYWYQQSLDQGLQFLIQYYNGEERAKGNILERFSAQQFPDLHSELNLSSLELGDSALYFCASSSPGGTDTQYFGPGTRLTVL.

The chain is built from TRBV7-9 and TRBJ2-3, with D possibly matching TRBD1 (5 bases). The CDR3 contains 15 residues. V was trimmed by 5 bases and J by 2 bases, leaving 14 bases between them. Germline V lookup: CDR1 SEHNR, CDR2 FQNEAQ (reference sequence). The CDR3 DNA reads TGTGCCAGCAGCGCCCAGGGTCTGAACACAGATACGCAGTATTTT. Translating gives CASSAQGLNTDTQYF.

The chain links TRBV10-2 to TRBJ1-2; tentatively, D is TRBD1 (6 bases). The length of the CDR3 is 14 residues. V lost 5 bases and J lost 0, with 10 bases in between. Germline CDR1 and CDR2: WSHSY and SAAADI. Here the CDR3 reads CASSWDKANYGYTF. The CDR3 region has the DNA TGCGCCAGCAGTTGGGACAAGGCTAACTATGGCTACACCTTC.

The V and J genes are TRBV5-1 and TRBJ2-3, with 10 bases identical to TRBD2. The V segment lost 5 bases and the J segment 4 bases; nucleotides outside the gene matches: 4. Germline V lookup: CDR1 SGHRS, CDR2 YFSETQ. The CDR3 contains 14 residues. The CDR3 nucleotides are TGCGCCAGCAGTAGCGGGGGGCATGCAGATACGCAGTATTTT. Protein: CASSSGGHADTQYF.

V gene TRBV4-1 combines with J gene TRBJ2-1; a weak D match, TRBD1 (5 bases). CDR1 is MGHRA, CDR2 YSYEKL, per germline. The V end lost 0 bases, the J end lost 6 bases, and 9 bases lay between the germline ends. The CDR3 length is 14 residues. CDR3: CASSQDDRINEQFF. The DNA of the CDR3 is TGCGCCAGCAGCCAAGACGACAGAATCAATGAGCAGTTCTTC.

The chain is built from TRBV6-5 and TRBJ1-5, with 11 bases aligning to TRBD1. Looked up from germline, CDR1 is MNHEY and CDR2 is SVGAGI. Germline trimming cut 8 bases from V and 6 bases from J; bases unmatched to any gene: 6. The length of the CDR3 is 14 residues. The CDR3 nucleotides are TGTGCCAGCCGTTCGGGACAGGGGGTTCAGCCCCAGCATTTT. Protein product: CASRSGQGVQPQHF.

This chain uses TRBV18 with TRBJ2-2; no firm D call. The V end was cut by 1 base, the J end by 1 base, with 7 bases between. This CDR3 comprises 15 residues. The V gene's germline CDR1 is KGHSH and CDR2 LQKENI. CDR3 region: CASSPRSGNTGELFF. CDR3 DNA: TGTGCCAGCTCACCACGGTCGGGGAACACCGGGGAGCTGTTTTTT.

This chain connects TRBV6-1 to TRBJ1-2, with D possibly TRBD1 on 6 matching bases. V dropped 1 base and J dropped 7 bases, with 13 bases sitting between them. Germline V gene data show CDR1 as MNHNS and CDR2 as SASEGT. This CDR3 is 14 amino acids long. The CDR3 here is CASSEVVGTSGYTF. CDR3 in DNA: TGTGCCAGCAGTGAAGTGGTAGGGACAAGTGGCTACACCTTC.

The rearrangement uses TRBV30 and TRBJ2-3; 7 nucleotides agree with TRBD2. CDR1 is GTSNPN and CDR2 is SVGIG in the germline V gene (reference sequence). V shed 3 bases and J 0 bases; nucleotides not matched to a gene: 6. The CDR3 runs 15 residues. The CDR3 DNA is TGTGCCTGGAGGGGCGGGGGAGCTAGCACAGATACGCAGTATTTT. Translated: CAWRGGGASTDTQYF.